This is a list of T cell receptor beta chains from one sample in a study of T cell responses to AZD1222 COVID-19 vaccine. Assay used: immunoSEQ multiplex PCR; TCRdb lists only in-frame clones, some missing. The sample consists of approximately 160,000 clones, around 93% of them appearing once. The input for sequencing was peripheral blood, taken on day 0 of AZD1222 vaccination. These receptors were collected from an adult in good health. The CDR3 runs from the conserved cysteine through the conserved F or W. A D gene is named only where the DNA matches it firmly. Only some rows state a clone size, as once, few, many or a class for expanded clones.

v_call	clone_size	d_call	j_call	cdr3_aa	cdr3_nt
TRBV30	-	TRBD1	TRBJ2-1	CAWRGIRGHEQFF	TGTGCCTGGAGGGGGATCAGGGGGCACGAGCAGTTCTTC
TRBV27	-	TRBD2	TRBJ2-3	CATRHGRLGTDTQYF	TGTGCCACAAGACACGGGAGGCTGGGCACAGATACGCAGTATTTT
TRBV28	-	TRBD1	TRBJ1-2	CASSLIGDRGNFGYTF	TGTGCCAGCAGTTTAATAGGGGACAGGGGGAATTTTGGCTACACCTTC
TRBV7-9	-	-	TRBJ1-6	CASRATGSNSPLHF	TGTGCCAGCAGAGCGACAGGTTCTAATTCACCCCTCCACTTT
TRBV5-4	-	-	TRBJ2-3	CASSLRPETTDTQYF	TGTGCCAGCAGCTTGCGTCCAGAAACCACAGATACGCAGTATTTT
TRBV15	-	TRBD1	TRBJ2-2	CATTPDREAGELFF	TGTGCCACCACTCCGGACAGGGAGGCCGGGGAGCTGTTTTTT
TRBV7-9	-	TRBD1	TRBJ2-5	CASSLGPGQGETQYF	TGTGCCAGCAGCTTAGGACCGGGACAGGGAGAGACCCAGTACTTC
TRBV5-6	-	-	TRBJ2-1	CASSLGGRSGGDPVDEQFF	TGTGCCAGCAGCTTGGGGGGGCGCAGCGGCGGAGATCCCGTGGATGAGCAGTTCTTC
TRBV7-6	-	-	TRBJ2-1	CASSLGASYNEQFF	TGTGCCAGCAGCTTAGGCGCCTCCTACAATGAGCAGTTCTTC
TRBV9	-	-	TRBJ2-7	CASGSGVGEQYF	TGTGCCAGCGGTTCGGGAGTCGGCGAGCAGTACTTC
TRBV7-9	-	TRBD1	TRBJ1-2	CASSFGQGALYGYTF	TGTGCCAGCAGCTTTGGACAGGGGGCTCTCTATGGCTACACCTTC
TRBV6-5	-	-	TRBJ2-1	CASSPRAGRVNEQFF	TGTGCCAGCAGCCCACGGGCGGGAAGAGTCAATGAGCAGTTCTTC
TRBV5-1	once	-	TRBJ2-2	CASSVRGDTGELFF	TGCGCCAGCAGCGTTCGAGGGGACACCGGGGAGCTGTTTTTT
TRBV28	-	-	TRBJ2-1	CASSFQTSSWFF	TGTGCCAGCAGTTTCCAGACTAGTAGTTGGTTCTTC
TRBV18	-	-	TRBJ1-1	CASSRREDENTEAFF	TGTGCCAGCTCACGAAGGGAGGATGAAAACACTGAAGCTTTCTTT
TRBV6-5	-	TRBD1	TRBJ1-5	CASSAGGPNQPQHF	TGTGCCAGCAGCGCAGGGGGTCCCAATCAGCCCCAGCATTTT
TRBV2	-	TRBD1	TRBJ1-4	CASRDRGLPNEKLFF	TGTGCCAGCCGGGACAGGGGGCTTCCTAATGAAAAACTGTTTTTT
TRBV28	-	-	TRBJ2-7	CASREQGIYEQYF	TGTGCCAGCAGAGAGCAGGGAATCTACGAGCAGTACTTC
TRBV10-2	-	TRBD1	TRBJ2-5	CASSVRGRRETQYF	TGCGCCAGCAGCGTCAGGGGGCGCCGAGAGACCCAGTACTTC
TRBV2	-	-	TRBJ2-2	CASRGLLGAGELFF	TGTGCCAGCCGCGGGCTCTTGGGGGCGGGGGAGCTGTTTTTT
TRBV28	few	TRBD2	TRBJ2-1	CASSRLAVPYYNEQFF	TGTGCCAGCAGCAGACTAGCGGTACCCTATTACAATGAGCAGTTCTTC
TRBV19	-	TRBD2	TRBJ2-1	CASSTSGRAINEQFF	TGTGCCAGTAGTACCAGCGGGAGGGCCATTAATGAGCAGTTCTTC
TRBV3-1/TRBV3-2	-	TRBD2	TRBJ2-1	CASSQAPAPVWREVPNEQFF	TGTGCCAGCAGCCAAGCCCCCGCCCCGGTGTGGCGGGAGGTTCCCAATGAGCAGTTCTTC
TRBV30	-	-	TRBJ2-3	CAWGETDTQYF	TGTGCCTGGGGGGAGACCGATACGCAGTATTTT
TRBV5-1	-	-	TRBJ1-1	CASSWLGPKTEAFF	TGCGCCAGCAGCTGGCTGGGACCCAAAACTGAAGCTTTCTTT
TRBV3-1/TRBV3-2	-	-	TRBJ2-5	CASSRRRGAQYF	TGTGCCAGCAGCCGGAGACGCGGAGCCCAGTACTTC
TRBV6-5	-	-	TRBJ2-7	CASRYGSGKVSEQYF	TGTGCCAGCAGGTACGGGTCTGGTAAAGTCAGCGAGCAGTACTTC
TRBV5-1	-	-	TRBJ1-1	CASSWGRMNTEAFF	TGCGCCAGCAGCTGGGGTCGGATGAACACTGAAGCTTTCTTT
TRBV15	-	-	TRBJ2-3	CATSQGSRDTQYF	TGTGCCACCAGCCAGGGATCCCGAGATACGCAGTATTTT
TRBV15	-	TRBD2	TRBJ2-1	CATSRGLAGGPLGEQFF	TGTGCCACCAGCAGGGGCTTGGCGGGAGGGCCTCTTGGTGAGCAGTTCTTC
TRBV27	few	TRBD2	TRBJ2-1	CASSFDGLATLREQFF	TGTGCCAGCAGTTTTGACGGACTAGCGACCCTCAGAGAGCAGTTCTTC
TRBV4-2	once	-	TRBJ1-6	CASSQDRRQEYSPLHF	TGTGCCAGCAGCCAAGATAGGCGGCAGGAGTATTCACCCCTCCACTTT
TRBV5-3	-	TRBD1	TRBJ2-7	CARSGRQGTWTYEQYF	TGTGCCAGAAGCGGTAGACAGGGGACATGGACCTACGAGCAGTACTTC
TRBV7-9	-	-	TRBJ1-2	CASSLVKGNGYTF	TGTGCCAGCAGCTTGGTTAAGGGGAATGGCTACACCTTC
TRBV5-4	-	-	TRBJ2-3	CASSYGGPTDTQYF	TGTGCCAGCAGCTACGGCGGCCCCACAGATACGCAGTATTTT
TRBV4-1	-	TRBD2	TRBJ2-3	CASSLRGSSGSSDTQYF	TGCGCCAGCAGCCTCCGAGGGAGTAGCGGGAGTTCAGATACGCAGTATTTT
TRBV9	-	TRBD1	TRBJ1-6	CASSPGTVNSPLHF	TGTGCCAGCAGCCCCGGGACAGTCAATTCACCCCTCCACTTT